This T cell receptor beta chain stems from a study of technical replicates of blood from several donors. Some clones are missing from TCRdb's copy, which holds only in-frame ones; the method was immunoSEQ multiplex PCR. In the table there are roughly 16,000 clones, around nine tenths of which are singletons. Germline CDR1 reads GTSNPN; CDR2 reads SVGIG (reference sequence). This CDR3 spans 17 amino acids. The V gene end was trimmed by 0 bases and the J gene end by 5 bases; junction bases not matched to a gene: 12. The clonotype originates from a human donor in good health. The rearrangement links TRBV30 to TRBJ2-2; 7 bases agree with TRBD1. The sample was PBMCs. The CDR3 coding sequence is TGTGCCTGGAGTGTAGAGGTGAGGACAGGAGGAACCGGGGAGCTGTTTTTT. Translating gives CAWSVEVRTGGTGELFF.